Below, 8 T cell receptor beta chains from the same sample are listed, as sequenced in a study of blood T cell repertoires in COVID-19. Some clones are missing from TCRdb's copy, which holds only in-frame ones; the method was immunoSEQ multiplex PCR. The data hold over 110,000 clones, with 87% observed a single time. The sequenced material came from PBMCs or T cells enriched from blood (not recorded which). Receptors were obtained from a man aged 55-75 years who had recovered from COVID-19.

This sequence joins TRBV12-3 or TRBV12-4 and TRBJ1-5; D is perhaps TRBD1 (5 bases). This CDR3 has 13 residues. Trimming removed 5 bases from V and 3 bases from J, with 8 bases in between. CDR3 in amino acids: CASSRQINQPQHF. The CDR3, as DNA: TGTGCCAGCAGTCGACAGATCAATCAGCCCCAGCATTTT.

This clone was observed a handful of times. The chain is built from TRBV7-8 and TRBJ1-2, with D hard to call. Trimming cost V 4 bases and J 8 bases, with 14 bases left between them. The CDR3 runs to 13 residues. Germline CDR1 reads SGHVS; CDR2 reads FQNEAQ. CDR3 amino acids: CASSYGRREGYTF. The DNA for the CDR3 is TGTGCCAGCAGCTACGGCAGGCGGGAGGGCTACACCTTC.

This chain uses TRBV11-3 with TRBJ2-3; TRBD2 aligns across 14 bases. V shed 5 bases and J 1 base; nucleotides not matched to a gene: 5. The CDR3 extends over 17 amino acids. CDR1 and CDR2 from the germline V gene are SGHNT and YENEEA. CDR3 in DNA: TGTGCCAGCAGCCCGGGGACTAGCGGGGGAGGCACAGATACGCAGTATTTT. Translating gives CASSPGTSGGGTDTQYF.

V and J are TRBV30 and TRBJ1-2; D is undetermined. This CDR3 has 12 residues. Trimming shortened V by 4 bases and J by 2 bases, and 8 bases separated the two germline ends. CDR1 is GTSNPN and CDR2 is SVGIG in the germline V gene (reference sequence). DNA of the CDR3: TGTGCCTGGAATCAGGCGAACTATGGCTACACCTTC. Encoded protein: CAWNQANYGYTF.

V usage is TRBV6-1 and J usage is TRBJ1-5; no clear D. There are 15 residues in the CDR3. Germline V CDR1 and CDR2: MNHNS, SASEGT. V was clipped by 1 base and J by 2 bases, with 9 bases between them. CDR3 nucleotide sequence: TGTGCCAGCAGTGAAGGGGAGTTGCGCAATCAGCCCCAGCATTTT. Its translation: CASSEGELRNQPQHF.

The gene calls are TRBV18 and TRBJ2-3; 8 positions agree with TRBD2. The J segment lost 5 bases and the V segment lost 3 bases, leaving 4 bases of the junction unmatched. Germline V gives CDR1 KGHSH, CDR2 LQKENI. CDR3 length equals 14 residues. CDR3 region: CASSPDSGKDTQYF. CDR3 sequence (DNA): TGTGCCAGCTCACCTGATAGCGGGAAAGATACGCAGTATTTT.

The chain recombines TRBV9 with TRBJ2-7; 10 nucleotides agree with TRBD1. Germline CDR1 reads SGDLS; CDR2 reads YYNGEE. The CDR3 has 16 residues. The V segment lost 4 bases and the J segment 3 bases; nucleotides outside the gene matches: 10. This CDR3 reads CASSLRTGGAIYEQYF. The CDR3 DNA follows: TGTGCCAGCAGCTTACGGACAGGGGGAGCAATCTACGAGCAGTACTTC.

The rearrangement joins TRBV18 to TRBJ2-7, with a weak D call TRBD2 (5 bases). The CDR3 runs to 16 residues. Per the germline V gene, CDR1 is KGHSH and CDR2 is LQKENI. V was clipped by 5 bases and J by 0 bases, with 17 bases between them. This chain's CDR3 is CASSGSGRAASYEQYF. Written as DNA, the CDR3 is TGTGCCAGCTCAGGGTCCGGGCGGGCCGCCTCCTACGAGCAGTACTTC. The variable domain in full, with the rest retrieved from reference TRBV18 and TRBJ2-7, is NAGVMQNPRHLVRRRGQEARLRCSPMKGHSHVYWYRQLPEEGLKFMVYLQKENIIDESGMPKERFSAEFPKEGPSILRIQQVVRGDSAAYFCASSGSGRAASYEQYFGPGTRLTVT.